These 13 T cell receptor beta chains originate from one sample sequenced in a study of long-term antiretroviral therapy in people with HIV. The run of the v3.0 immunoSEQ assay was at survey level. Measured with immunoSEQ multiplex PCR; TCRdb has only the in-frame clones, and not every one. This sample has approximately 24,000 clones, with under 90% found just once. This sample comprised unsorted PBMCs, obtained at the start of antiretroviral therapy, before treatment. The receptor set was obtained from a woman under 30 with HIV.

This clone was seen a handful of times. The genes are TRBV14 and TRBJ1-6; TRBD1 might be the D (5 bases). CDR3 size: 14 residues. The germline V gene encodes CDR1 SGHDN and CDR2 FVKESK. V dropped 4 bases and J dropped 7 bases, with 11 bases sitting between them. The CDR3 loop is CASSRGGVNSPLHF. In DNA, the CDR3 is TGTGCCAGCAGCCGGGGAGGGGTGAATTCACCCCTCCACTTT.

The rearrangement uses TRBV10-3 and TRBJ1-2, with unresolved D. The CDR3 is made up of 16 amino acids. Trimming cost V 8 bases and J 4 bases, with 23 bases left between them. Germline CDR1 ENHRY, CDR2 SYGVKD. In DNA form, the CDR3 reads TGTGCCATCGACAACGAACAGAGACCAAGACCCTATGGCTACACCTTC. It is translated as CAIDNEQRPRPYGYTF.

As DNA, the CDR3 is TGTGCCAGCAGTGAGGGGTTGTCCTACGAGCAGTACTTC. It specifies CASSEGLSYEQYF. The chain couples TRBV6-1 to TRBJ2-7; D not resolved. The CDR3 loop spans 13 amino acids. Germline CDR1 and CDR2: MNHNS and SASEGT. Trimming pared 3 bases from V and 1 base from J, leaving 7 bases between.

The J gene is TRBJ2-2, the V gene TRBV6-5, with D perhaps TRBD2 (6 bases). Deletions cut 0 bases from V and 1 base from J, with 9 bases between. Germline CDR1 MNHEY, CDR2 SVGAGI. The length of the CDR3 is 16 residues. CDR3 region: CASSYSGLRNTGELFF. Here the CDR3 DNA reads TGTGCCAGCAGTTACTCGGGACTGAGGAACACCGGGGAGCTGTTTTTT.

This clone was picked up one time. The chain combines TRBV19 with TRBJ1-2, with D possibly matching TRBD1 (6 bases). The CDR3 length is 15 residues. CDR1 LNHDA and CDR2 SQIVND come from the germline V gene (reference sequence). V was cut by 7 bases and J by 4 bases, with 19 bases left in between. The chain's CDR3 is CASTSTMGTSYGYTF. Written as DNA, the CDR3 is TGTGCCAGTACCTCTACGATGGGGACATCCTATGGCTACACCTTC.

On this clone itself: At one end the junction does not follow the germline gene, possibly because of a read error. The chain is built from TRBV29-1 and TRBJ2-1, with 14 bases lining up with TRBD2. The V gene's germline CDR1 is SQVTM and CDR2 ANQGSEA. CDR3 length equals 14 residues. DNA of the CDR3: TGCAGCGTGGAAGGACTAGCGGGAGGCGATGAGCAGTTCTTC. The encoded protein is CSVEGLAGGDEQFF.

The chain uses TRBV2 and TRBJ2-7; D is undetermined. Germline V gene data show CDR1 as SNHLY and CDR2 as FYNNEI. Trimming took off 6 bases at V and 0 bases at J, with 12 bases between the two ends. The CDR3 spans 14 residues. The CDR3 reads CASSLGSYSYEQYF. Here the CDR3 DNA reads TGTGCCAGCAGCCTAGGGTCGTACTCCTACGAGCAGTACTTC.

This chain links TRBV7-8 with TRBJ2-5, with 7 bases that match TRBD2. The CDR3 contains 14 residues. Unmatched junction bases numbered 0, after V lost 0 bases and J lost 2 bases. In germline, CDR1 is SGHVS, CDR2 FQNEAQ. The CDR3, as DNA: TGTGCCAGCAGCTTAGCGGGGGGGCAAGAGACCCAGTACTTC. It specifies CASSLAGGQETQYF. Drawing the rest from reference TRBV7-8 and TRBJ2-5, the complete variable domain is GAGVSQSPRYKVAKRGQDVALRCDPISGHVSLFWYQQALGQGPEFLTYFQNEAQLDKSGLPSDRFFAERPEGSVSTLKIQRTQQEDSAVYLCASSLAGGQETQYFGPGTRLLVL.

This clone appeared a few times. The chain employs TRBV9 and TRBJ1-3; no clear D gene. The CDR3 loop spans 17 amino acids. V was trimmed by 0 bases and J by 0 bases, leaving 13 bases between them. In germline, CDR1 is SGDLS, CDR2 YYNGEE. DNA for the CDR3: TGTGCCAGCAGCGTAGGAGCGGCGGACCTCTCTGGAAACACCATATATTTT. Amino acid sequence: CASSVGAADLSGNTIYF.

The sample holds one count of this clone. This chain connects TRBV7-8 to TRBJ2-7; 9 positions agree with TRBD2. The V gene end was trimmed by 5 bases and the J gene end by 6 bases; junction bases not matched to a gene: 8. There are 14 residues in the CDR3. Germline CDR1 reads SGHVS; CDR2 reads FQNEAQ. CDR3 in DNA: TGTGCCAGCAGCCCGCGGGGGGGCGTCGGCGAGCAGTACTTC. Encoded protein: CASSPRGGVGEQYF.

The chain uses TRBV27 and TRBJ2-7; 13 bases are shared with TRBD2. The CDR3 has 15 residues. CDR1 and CDR2 from the germline V gene are MNHEY and SMNVEV (reference sequence). V lost 4 bases to trimming and J lost 5 bases; unmatched junction nucleotides: 5. The CDR3: CASSSRLAGGHEQYF. The CDR3 region has the DNA TGTGCCAGCAGTTCCCGACTAGCGGGAGGCCACGAGCAGTACTTC.

By sample share, this clone is medium-sized. V and J are TRBV28 and TRBJ1-5, with D hard to call. Germline V lookup: CDR1 MDHEN, CDR2 SYDVKM. This CDR3 contains 13 residues. The V gene lost 2 bases and the J gene lost 8 bases, with 10 bases spanning the gap. Written as DNA, the CDR3 is TGTGCCAGCAGTTTAAGGGCCCCCGAGCCCCAGCATTTT. Translated, it gives CASSLRAPEPQHF.

The chain couples TRBV6-1 to TRBJ1-5, with D possibly TRBD1 on 6 matching bases. The CDR3 length is 14 residues. Germline-derived CDR1 and CDR2 are MNHNS and SASEGT. V lost 2 bases and J 2 bases, leaving 7 bases between the germline ends. The CDR3 region is CASSESGGNQPQHF. The DNA of the CDR3 is TGTGCCAGCAGTGAATCAGGGGGCAATCAGCCCCAGCATTTT.